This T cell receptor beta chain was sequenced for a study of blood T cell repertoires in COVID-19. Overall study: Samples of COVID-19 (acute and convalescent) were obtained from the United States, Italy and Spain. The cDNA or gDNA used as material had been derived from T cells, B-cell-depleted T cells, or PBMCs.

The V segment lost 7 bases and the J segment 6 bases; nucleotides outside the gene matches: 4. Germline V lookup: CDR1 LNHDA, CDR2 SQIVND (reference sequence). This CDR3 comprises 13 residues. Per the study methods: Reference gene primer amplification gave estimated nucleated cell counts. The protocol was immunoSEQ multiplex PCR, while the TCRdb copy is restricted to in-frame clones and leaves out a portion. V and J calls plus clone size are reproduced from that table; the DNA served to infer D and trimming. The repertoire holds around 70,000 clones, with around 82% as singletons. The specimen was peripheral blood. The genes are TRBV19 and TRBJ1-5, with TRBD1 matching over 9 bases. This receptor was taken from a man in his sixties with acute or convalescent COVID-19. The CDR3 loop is CASKDRGGQPQHF. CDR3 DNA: TGTGCCAGTAAGGACAGGGGCGGTCAGCCCCAGCATTTT.